A single sample gave rise to the 9 T cell receptor beta chains below, sequenced in a study of cytomegalovirus exposure and HLA in healthy donors (dated by TCRdb to about 2017). The method behind the library was the immunoSEQ multiplex PCR assay. Sourced from immuneACCESS, this table was stored by TCRdb with only in-frame sequences that have V and J called. A share of the clones is absent; for the studies checked, an unresolved V gene accounts for under half, and the remainder has no known explanation. This sample comprises 100,000 to 150,000 clones, roughly 95% of them detected only once. The top ten clones comprise 1.7% of the sample. Sequencing input: PBMCs. The receptors come from a young man in good health and CMV-seronegative.

This chain joins TRBV10-3 and TRBJ2-1; 11 bases are shared with TRBD1. In germline, CDR1 is ENHRY, CDR2 SYGVKD. The CDR3 runs to 15 residues. V dropped 6 bases and J dropped 2; count of bases not matched to a gene: 3. CDR3 nucleotides: TGTGCCATCAGGGGACAGGGGGGCACCTACAATGAGCAGTTCTTC. As protein: CAIRGQGGTYNEQFF.

The gene calls are TRBV7-2 and TRBJ2-3; 7 bases fit TRBD2. J lost 0 bases, V lost 2 bases, and 8 bases had no gene match. The CDR3 covers 17 residues. Germline values: CDR1 SGHTA, CDR2 FQGNSA. CDR3 in amino acids: CASSLKASGPSTDTQYF. DNA of the CDR3: TGTGCCAGCAGCTTAAAGGCTAGCGGCCCTAGCACAGATACGCAGTATTTT.

The rearrangement uses TRBV6-6 and TRBJ2-1, with D possibly being TRBD2 (6 bases). The CDR3 consists of 13 residues. Per germline, CDR1 MNHNY and CDR2 SVGAGI (reference sequence). The ends were cut back, 6 bases at V and 8 bases at J, with 14 bases in the middle. CDR3 residues: CASRGGSWHEQFF. CDR3 sequence (DNA): TGTGCCAGCAGAGGAGGGAGCTGGCATGAGCAGTTCTTC.

The gene calls are TRBV19 and TRBJ2-1; tentative D call: TRBD1 (6 bases). With 1 base removed from V and 6 bases from J, the gap between germline ends came to 10 bases. Germline assignment: CDR1 LNHDA and CDR2 SQIVND (reference sequence). This CDR3 has 14 residues. The CDR3 DNA follows: TGTGCCAGTAGTATAGGGACAGCCTCCAATGAGCAGTTCTTC. It codes for CASSIGTASNEQFF. Full variable domain (outside the CDR3, taken from reference TRBV19 and TRBJ2-1): DGGITQSPKYLFRKEGQNVTLSCEQNLNHDAMYWYRQDPGQGLRLIYYSQIVNDFQKGDIAEGYSVSREKKESFPLTVTSAQKNPTAFYLCASSIGTASNEQFFGPGTRLTVL.

The V gene is TRBV10-3, the J gene TRBJ2-4; TRBD1 is a possible D gene (6 bases). Looked up from germline, CDR1 is ENHRY and CDR2 is SYGVKD. The V end was cut by 0 bases, the J end by 3 bases, with 12 bases between. This CDR3 comprises 16 residues. The CDR3 loop reads CAISESGQGDKNIQYF. CDR3 DNA sequence: TGTGCCATCAGTGAGTCGGGACAAGGGGACAAAAACATTCAGTACTTC.

The V gene is TRBV5-4, the J gene TRBJ2-7; 7 bases align to TRBD1. The V gene end was trimmed by 2 bases and the J gene end by 3 bases; junction bases not matched to a gene: 5. The germline V gene has CDR1 SGHNT and CDR2 YYREEE (reference sequence). The CDR3 sequence is 14 residues long. CDR3 bases: TGTGCCAGCAGCTTACAGGGGAAACACTACGAGCAGTACTTC. Amino acid sequence: CASSLQGKHYEQYF.

V is TRBV12-5 and J is TRBJ1-4; tentatively, D is TRBD1 (5 bases). Trimming took 4 bases from V and 7 from J, leaving 19 bases between them. This CDR3 is 16 amino acids long. The V gene's germline CDR1 is LGHNT and CDR2 FRNRAP. The CDR3 reads CASGSPPGMGGEKLFF. The DNA of the CDR3 is TGTGCTAGTGGTTCGCCTCCAGGGATGGGGGGTGAAAAACTGTTTTTT.

The gene calls are TRBV5-1 and TRBJ1-1; tentatively, D is TRBD1 (6 bases). V dropped 4 bases and J dropped 1 base, with 11 bases sitting between them. The CDR3 runs 14 residues. In germline, CDR1 is SGHRS, CDR2 YFSETQ. CDR3: CASSTGYGNTEAFF. In DNA form, the CDR3 reads TGCGCCAGCAGCACAGGGTACGGGAACACTGAAGCTTTCTTT. Full variable domain (missing parts from reference TRBV5-1 and TRBJ1-1): KAGVTQTPRYLIKTRGQQVTLSCSPISGHRSVSWYQQTPGQGLQFLFEYFSETQRNKGNFPGRFSGRQFSNSRSEMNVSTLELGDSALYLCASSTGYGNTEAFFGQGTRLTVV.

The CDR3 loop is CASSRTSGGNTEAFF. The CDR3 DNA follows: TGTGCCAGCAGTCGAACATCGGGAGGAAACACTGAAGCTTTCTTT. V usage is TRBV16 and J usage is TRBJ1-1; D remains ambiguous. The V gene's germline CDR1 is KGHSY and CDR2 FQNENV. Trimming shortened V by 6 bases and J by 2 bases, and 16 bases separated the two germline ends. The length of the CDR3 is 15 residues.